The 20 T cell receptor beta chains presented below share a single source sample, sequenced in a study of blood T cell repertoires in COVID-19. The table came from immunoSEQ multiplex PCR; TCRdb's copy has only in-frame clones and leaves some out. In the table there are about 160,000 clones, 90% to 95% of which are singletons. The sequenced sample consisted of peripheral blood. The receptors shown here come from a woman between 50 and 59 years old with acute or convalescent COVID-19.

The chain uses TRBV23-1 and TRBJ2-7; 7 nucleotides align to TRBD1. TRBV23-1 is an ORF for which the function is uncertain. The CDR3 extends over 15 amino acids. J gave up 2 bases and V 0 bases, and 4 bases lay outside the gene matches. CDR3 in amino acids: CASSQSGTDAYEQYF. DNA for the CDR3: TGCGCCAGCAGTCAATCGGGGACAGATGCCTACGAGCAGTACTTC.

This clone has only one observation. The chain has TRBV19 and TRBJ1-2, with 8 nucleotides matching TRBD1. The CDR3 runs to 13 residues. J gave up 2 bases and V 6 bases, and 2 bases lay outside the gene matches. CDR1 and CDR2 from the germline V gene are LNHDA and SQIVND (reference sequence). CDR3 DNA: TGTGCCAGTAGCCGGGACAGGAACTATGGCTACACCTTC. Amino acids: CASSRDRNYGYTF.

The J gene is TRBJ2-6, the V gene TRBV2; D is unresolved. V was cut by 4 bases and J by 2 bases, with 6 bases left in between. The CDR3 covers 14 residues. CDR1 is SNHLY, CDR2 FYNNEI, per germline. The CDR3 DNA follows: TGTGCCAGCAGTGCCAGGACTGGGGCCAACGTCCTGACTTTC. Translated, it gives CASSARTGANVLTF.

The CDR3 coding sequence is TGTGCCACCAGACAACAGATGAACACTGAAGCTTTCTTT. This encodes CATRQQMNTEAFF. The chain recombines TRBV6-5 with TRBJ1-1; no firm D call. CDR1 is MNHEY and CDR2 is SVGAGI in the germline V gene. Trimming shortened V by 10 bases and J by 0 bases, and 12 bases separated the two germline ends. This CDR3 region has 13 residues.

The chain uses TRBV29-1 and TRBJ1-2; 8 bases align to TRBD1. Trimming cost V 4 bases and J 10 bases; bases outside gene matches: 14. Looked up from germline, CDR1 is SQVTM and CDR2 is ANQGSEA. CDR3 length equals 14 residues. In DNA form, the CDR3 reads TGCAGCGTTGCCGGGGGGACAGGCAACGTTGACTACACCTTC. Residues: CSVAGGTGNVDYTF.

This chain connects TRBV28 to TRBJ2-3; D remains unclear. Germline-derived CDR1 and CDR2 are MDHEN and SYDVKM. There are 16 residues in the CDR3. The V gene lost 1 base and the J gene lost 2 bases, with 13 bases spanning the gap. The CDR3 nucleotides are TGTGCCAGCAGTTTATTTAGAGCACGAGACACAGATACGCAGTATTTT. The encoded protein is CASSLFRARDTDTQYF.

This sequence joins TRBV11-2 and TRBJ1-2, with 10 positions matching TRBD1. The CDR3 has 17 residues. V trimming: 4 bases; J trimming: 7 bases; junction bases outside the gene matches: 15. Germline-derived CDR1 and CDR2 are SGHAT and FQNNGV. The CDR3 DNA sequence: TGTGCCAGCAGCTCCAGCGTGGGGACAGGGGTCTTGGGTGGCTACACCTTC. Its translation: CASSSSVGTGVLGGYTF.

CDR3 amino acids: CASSLGQGSYNEQFF. The CDR3 nucleotides read TGTGCCAGCAGCTTGGGGCAGGGTTCCTACAATGAGCAGTTCTTC. The genes are TRBV5-4 and TRBJ2-1; D possibly corresponds to TRBD1 (5 bases). Trimming cost V 0 bases and J 1 base, with 8 bases left between them. From germline, CDR1 is SGHNT and CDR2 YYREEE (reference sequence). The CDR3 is made up of 15 amino acids.

The chain joins TRBV5-1 to TRBJ2-2, with D possibly TRBD2 on 6 matching bases. The V gene lost 0 bases and the J gene lost 7 bases, with 16 bases spanning the gap. This CDR3 has 16 amino acids. From germline, CDR1 is SGHRS and CDR2 YFSETQ. This chain's CDR3 is CASSLGLVWDSGELFF. The CDR3 nucleotides are TGCGCCAGCAGCTTGGGACTAGTATGGGATAGCGGGGAGCTGTTTTTT.

This sequence joins TRBV25-1 and TRBJ1-1; no firm D call. The length of the CDR3 is 14 residues. The germline gives CDR1 MGHDK, CDR2 SYGVNS. V lost 3 bases and J lost 1, with 9 bases in between. The CDR3 DNA is TGTGCCAGCAGTGAGGGGAGCCCGAACACTGAAGCTTTCTTT. Translation gives CASSEGSPNTEAFF.

The V call is TRBV5-4, the J call TRBJ2-2; possibly TRBD1 for D (7 bases). Trimming cost V 4 bases and J 2 bases, with 12 bases left between them. CDR3 length: 15 residues. Germline CDR1 SGHNT, CDR2 YYREEE (reference sequence). The CDR3, as DNA: TGTGCCAGCAGCCCGACAGGGACTAACACCGGGGAGCTGTTTTTT. Translation gives CASSPTGTNTGELFF.

The chain is built from TRBV15 and TRBJ2-1, with 9 nucleotides matching TRBD1. The J segment lost 7 bases and the V segment lost 1 base, leaving 5 bases of the junction unmatched. CDR1 and CDR2 from the germline V gene are LNHNV and YYDKDF (reference sequence). The CDR3 covers 15 residues. The CDR3 nucleotides are TGTGCCACCAGCAGAGGCGGGACAGGGTGGAATGAGCAGTTCTTC. Its protein is CATSRGGTGWNEQFF. Looking up the rest from reference TRBV15 and TRBJ2-1 gives the full variable domain: DAMVIQNPRYQVTQFGKPVTLSCSQTLNHNVMYWYQQKSSQAPKLLFHYYDKDFNNEADTPDNFQSRRPNTSFCFLDIRSPGLGDTAMYLCATSRGGTGWNEQFFGPGTRLTVL.

The rearrangement joins TRBV9 to TRBJ1-5; 7 nucleotides align to TRBD1. The CDR3 runs to 14 residues. CDR1 and CDR2 (germline): SGDLS, YYNGEE. V shed 2 bases, J shed 4 bases, and the junction held 3 bases outside the gene matches. DNA of the CDR3: TGTGCCAGCAGCGTCGGGACAGAAAATCAGCCCCAGCATTTT. It codes for CASSVGTENQPQHF.

In its sample, this clone was seen once. The V gene is TRBV5-1, the J gene TRBJ1-2; TRBD1 agrees at 8 bases. Germline V lookup: CDR1 SGHRS, CDR2 YFSETQ. The CDR3 consists of 15 residues. The V and J ends lost 0 bases and 4 bases, in that order; junction bases with no gene match: 5. CDR3: CASSLDPGGSYGYTF. The CDR3, as DNA: TGCGCCAGCAGCTTGGACCCAGGGGGCAGCTATGGCTACACCTTC.

The chain is built from TRBV12-5 and TRBJ1-5, with 9 bases lining up with TRBD1. Losses at the gene ends were 2 bases for V and 3 bases for J; bases not matched to a gene: 11. The CDR3 consists of 18 residues. Germline lookup yields CDR1 LGHNT and CDR2 FRNRAP. CDR3 sequence: CASGLIRDRELSNQPQHF. In nucleotides, the CDR3 is TGTGCTAGTGGTTTGATCCGGGACAGGGAGCTTTCCAATCAGCCCCAGCATTTT. Combining the CDR3 with reference TRBV12-5 and TRBJ1-5 gives the whole variable domain DARVTQTPRHKVTEMGQEVTMRCQPILGHNTVFWYRQTMMQGLELLAYFRNRAPLDDSGMPKDRFSAEMPDATLATLKIQPSEPRDSAVYFCASGLIRDRELSNQPQHFGDGTRLSIL.

V and J are TRBV9 and TRBJ2-7, with D maybe TRBD2 (6 bases). With 0 bases removed from V and 0 bases from J, the gap between germline ends came to 10 bases. Germline CDR1 and CDR2: SGDLS and YYNGEE. There are 15 residues in the CDR3. CDR3 region: CASSVGRGGSYEQYF. In DNA, the CDR3 is TGTGCCAGCAGCGTAGGGAGGGGAGGCTCCTACGAGCAGTACTTC.

J is TRBJ1-6 and V is TRBV28; 7 bases match TRBD1. V dropped 6 bases and J dropped 10; count of bases not matched to a gene: 9. This CDR3 contains 14 residues. The germline V gene encodes CDR1 MDHEN and CDR2 SYDVKM. The CDR3 loop reads CASRPTGRQSPLHF. The DNA for the CDR3 is TGTGCCAGCAGACCGACAGGGCGGCAATCACCCCTCCACTTT.

This chain connects TRBV7-9 to TRBJ2-6, with 10 bases lining up with TRBD1. CDR1 and CDR2 from the germline V gene are SEHNR and FQNEAQ (reference sequence). The CDR3 consists of 18 residues. The V and J ends lost 6 bases and 2 bases, in that order; junction bases with no gene match: 10. The CDR3 protein is CASRNSRDRGPGANVLTF. In nucleotides, the CDR3 is TGTGCCAGCAGGAATAGCCGGGACAGGGGACCTGGGGCCAACGTCCTGACTTTC.

V gene TRBV6-2 or TRBV6-3 combines with J gene TRBJ2-5; 12 nucleotides match TRBD2. The trim removed 6 bases at V and 3 bases at J, leaving 8 bases unmatched. Germline CDR1 MNHEY, CDR2 SVGEGT. CDR3 length equals 16 residues. CDR3 coding DNA: TGTGCCAGCAGGCCTGAGCGACTAGCGGGAGAAGAGACCCAGTACTTC. Protein sequence: CASRPERLAGEETQYF.

V gene TRBV7-8 combines with J gene TRBJ1-1; tentative D call: TRBD1 (6 bases). The CDR3 loop spans 15 amino acids. Germline loops: CDR1 SGHVS, CDR2 FQNEAQ. Trimming removed 1 base from V and 5 bases from J, with 14 bases in between. The DNA for the CDR3 is TGTGCCAGCAGCTTAGGGAACAGGGTGGAAACTGAAGCTTTCTTT. Translating gives CASSLGNRVETEAFF.